This is a list of T cell receptor beta chains from one sample in a study of blood T cell repertoires in COVID-19. The method was immunoSEQ multiplex PCR; TCRdb's version includes in-frame clones alone and lacks a portion of them. Here the sample spans approximately 300,000 clones, approximately 83% being singletons. Sequences were obtained from PBMCs or T cells enriched from blood (not recorded which). All receptors derive from a woman aged 25-40 years who had recovered from COVID-19. Both conserved end residues are part of each CDR3.

CDR3: CASSFSGGGYEQYF; V: TRBV27; J: TRBJ2-7
CDR3: CARTLGSYGYTF; V: TRBV30; J: TRBJ1-2
CDR3: CASSQDRGGLRNTIYF; V: TRBV4-1; J: TRBJ1-3
CDR3: CASSPGRNNEQFF; V: TRBV18; J: TRBJ2-1
CDR3: CASREKRSGVQPQHF; V: TRBV21-1; J: TRBJ1-5
CDR3: CASSPGQGEGIVGNTIYF; V: TRBV4-1; J: TRBJ1-3
CDR3: CASSPRDSYEQYF; V: TRBV5-8; J: TRBJ2-7
CDR3: CASSFLQGLSTDTQYF; V: TRBV27; J: TRBJ2-3
CDR3: CASSPLVYGTSTDTQYF; V: TRBV27; J: TRBJ2-3
CDR3: CASSEGGGWPYEQYF; V: TRBV2; J: TRBJ2-7
CDR3: CATSSTGAFSGNTIYF; V: TRBV15; J: TRBJ1-3
CDR3: CSVKRESRNEQYF; V: TRBV29-1; J: TRBJ2-7
CDR3: CASNSGGDEQYF; V: TRBV5-5; J: TRBJ2-7
CDR3: CASSSHGYRDGYTF; V: TRBV28; J: TRBJ1-2
CDR3: CASSRNNPGTEAFF; V: TRBV5-1; J: TRBJ1-1
CDR3: CASSLTGASGNTIYF; V: TRBV5-1; J: TRBJ1-3
CDR3: CATSRDRELTDTQYF; V: TRBV15; J: TRBJ2-3
CDR3: CASSLEVRGSYGYTF; V: TRBV5-4; J: TRBJ1-2
CDR3: CASSPESYEQYF; V: TRBV18; J: TRBJ2-7
CDR3: CASSTGVGQGTTDTQYF; V: TRBV9; J: TRBJ2-3
CDR3: CASSETGFTEAFF; V: TRBV5-1; J: TRBJ1-1
CDR3: CASSLSISGRLHEQFF; V: TRBV5-4; J: TRBJ2-1
CDR3: CASAHKGTGFHTEAFF; V: TRBV19; J: TRBJ1-1
CDR3: CASSLYMNTEAFF; V: TRBV3-1/TRBV3-2; J: TRBJ1-1
CDR3: CASSQGPYDGYTF; V: TRBV3-1/TRBV3-2; J: TRBJ1-2
CDR3: CASSQVFGRSRQYF; V: TRBV4-1; J: TRBJ2-7
CDR3: CASSPRQAAALRRKWAFF; V: TRBV11-2; J: TRBJ1-1
CDR3: CASSTAGVGEKLFF; V: TRBV3-1/TRBV3-2; J: TRBJ1-4
CDR3: CASSFQTGRTDTQYF; V: TRBV7-2; J: TRBJ2-3
CDR3: CASTTSGGPYYEQYF; V: TRBV19; J: TRBJ2-7
CDR3: CASSSGTSGFTDTQYF; V: TRBV7-3; J: TRBJ2-3
CDR3: CASSGRAGVLDEQFF; V: TRBV7-9; J: TRBJ2-1
CDR3: CASSLDLQPYGYTF; V: TRBV5-5; J: TRBJ1-2
CDR3: CASSKEELECYGYTF; V: TRBV21-1; J: TRBJ1-2
CDR3: CATSGPGGLANEQFF; V: TRBV15; J: TRBJ2-1
CDR3: CASSQDPQPTYEQYF; V: TRBV3-1/TRBV3-2; J: TRBJ2-7
CDR3: CASSQVLAGAYNEQFF; V: TRBV4-2; J: TRBJ2-1
CDR3: CASSYLGTGGQETQYF; V: TRBV28; J: TRBJ2-5
CDR3: CASSSGGNSPLHF; V: TRBV13; J: TRBJ1-6
CDR3: CASSLAAGRGNYEQYF; V: TRBV5-1; J: TRBJ2-7
CDR3: CASSQTGLHEQYF; V: TRBV28; J: TRBJ2-7
CDR3: CSVAGLSANTEAFF; V: TRBV29-1; J: TRBJ1-1
CDR3: CASSYSREGTQYF; V: TRBV6-5; J: TRBJ2-5
CDR3: CASSLYRAGANVLTF; V: TRBV7-8; J: TRBJ2-6
CDR3: CASSLRKAGRYNEQFF; V: TRBV11-3; J: TRBJ2-1
CDR3: CASSFPGAQETQYF; V: TRBV28; J: TRBJ2-5
CDR3: CASSYSTSGGYEQYF; V: TRBV6-5; J: TRBJ2-7
CDR3: CASSIETGPHTEAFF; V: TRBV19; J: TRBJ1-1
CDR3: CASRLAGGETQYF; V: TRBV28; J: TRBJ2-5